The 12 T cell receptor beta chains below all came from one sample that was sequenced in a study of CD8 T cells in Susac syndrome. When the RNA was reverse transcribed, random hexamers were used with an input of roughly 0.5 to 1 ug. TCRdb re-called the immunoSEQ multiplex PCR reads through MiXCR, storing one row per CDR3 protein. Of 130,000 or so distinct CDR3 sequences detected, approximately 96% appear once; the ten largest clones hold over 0.1%. Sequences were obtained from CD4+ T cells from PBMCs. These receptors were taken from a human donor with multiple sclerosis.

The V gene is TRBV5-1, the J gene TRBJ1-2; D may be TRBD1 (6 bases). The CDR3 runs 18 residues. The V and J ends lost 3 bases and 3 bases respectively, with 24 bases between them. Per the germline V gene, CDR1 is SGHRS and CDR2 is YFSETQ. This CDR3 reads CASSWGSPGTQFDYGYTF. Here the CDR3 DNA reads TGCGCCAGCAGCTGGGGGTCCCCCGGGACACAGTTCGACTATGGCTACACCTTC.

The chain carries TRBV29-1 and TRBJ1-1, with 11 bases identical to TRBD1. Germline assignment: CDR1 SQVTM and CDR2 ANQGSEA. V shed 6 bases and J 7 bases; nucleotides not matched to a gene: 4. The CDR3 is 12 amino acids. CDR3 nucleotide sequence: TGCAGCGTAGGGACAGGGGGGATTGAAGCTTTCTTT. This sequence encodes CSVGTGGIEAFF.

The chain recombines TRBV7-9 with TRBJ2-3; tentatively, D is TRBD1 (6 bases). Trimming pared 5 bases from V and 5 bases from J, leaving 8 bases between. CDR3 length: 12 residues. CDR1 and CDR2 (germline): SEHNR, FQNEAQ (reference sequence). The chain's CDR3 is CASSQQGDTQYF. CDR3 DNA: TGTGCCAGCAGCCAACAGGGAGATACGCAGTATTTT.

The CDR3 loop reads CASSRDRASQETQYF. The CDR3 region has the DNA TGTGCCAGCAGCCGGGACAGGGCCTCCCAAGAGACCCAGTACTTC. The chain has TRBV6-5 and TRBJ2-5, with TRBD1 matching over 9 bases. Germline CDR1 and CDR2: MNHEY and SVGAGI. The CDR3 covers 15 residues. V trimming: 6 bases; J trimming: 1 base; junction bases outside the gene matches: 6.

The chain couples TRBV30 to TRBJ1-2; the D gene is possibly TRBD1 (6 bases). The V end lost 8 bases, the J end lost 7 bases, and 17 bases lay between the germline ends. The CDR3 is 12 amino acids. Germline loops: CDR1 GTSNPN, CDR2 SVGIG (reference sequence). The CDR3: CATLWGPAGYTF. In DNA, the CDR3 is TGTGCCACCCTTTGGGGGCCAGCTGGCTACACCTTC.

This chain connects TRBV28 to TRBJ1-5; D gene unclear. The CDR3 is 14 residues long. V lost 7 bases and J 0 bases, leaving 10 bases between the germline ends. Germline CDR1 MDHEN, CDR2 SYDVKM. The DNA of the CDR3 is TGTGCCAGCACCGGCCCTTATAGCAATCAGCCCCAGCATTTT. It encodes CASTGPYSNQPQHF.

The V call is TRBV29-1, the J call TRBJ2-4; the D is unclear. The length of the CDR3 is 14 residues. CDR1 SQVTM and CDR2 ANQGSEA come from the germline V gene. Trimming removed 4 bases at V and 3 bases at J, with 13 bases between. In nucleotides, the CDR3 is TGCAGCGTTGGCAGCAAATCTGACAAAAACATTCAGTACTTC. Amino acid sequence: CSVGSKSDKNIQYF.

This sequence joins TRBV13 and TRBJ2-1; 9 nucleotides match TRBD1. J lost 4 bases, V lost 7 bases, and 8 bases had no gene match. The CDR3 sequence is 15 residues long. In germline, CDR1 is PRHDT, CDR2 FYEKMQ (reference sequence). The CDR3 loop is CASTNRGLKYNEQFF. For the CDR3, the DNA is TGTGCCAGCACAAACAGGGGGCTCAAGTACAATGAGCAGTTCTTC.

This chain joins TRBV12-3 or TRBV12-4 and TRBJ1-2, with 11 bases fitting TRBD1. Germline trimming cut 6 bases from V and 11 bases from J; bases unmatched to any gene: 5. The CDR3 length is 12 residues. CDR3 bases: TGTGCCAGCAGGGACAGGGGGCGTTCGTACACCTTC. It translates to CASRDRGRSYTF.

This clonotype was detected only once. The genes are TRBV9 and TRBJ2-1; 9 bases map to TRBD2. J lost 1 base, V lost 2 bases, and 4 bases had no gene match. Per the germline V gene, CDR1 is SGDLS and CDR2 is YYNGEE. The CDR3 contains 16 residues. CDR3 loop: CASSVVAGASYNEQFF. CDR3 DNA: TGTGCCAGCAGCGTCGTAGCGGGAGCATCCTACAATGAGCAGTTCTTC.

The genes are TRBV20-1 and TRBJ1-5, with D perhaps matching TRBD1 (6 bases). The V end was cut by 0 bases, the J end by 3 bases, with 12 bases between. Looked up from germline, CDR1 is DFQATT and CDR2 is SNEGSKA (reference sequence). The CDR3 covers 15 residues. The CDR3 region is CSARDGNRANQPQHF. The CDR3 nucleotides read TGCAGTGCTAGAGATGGGAACAGGGCCAATCAGCCCCAGCATTTT.

This sequence joins TRBV5-1 and TRBJ2-5; 10 positions match TRBD2. There are 17 residues in the CDR3. From germline, CDR1 is SGHRS and CDR2 YFSETQ. Unmatched junction bases numbered 14, after V lost 4 bases and J lost 5 bases. CDR3 region: CASSPISSGRAEETQYF. The CDR3 DNA reads TGCGCCAGCAGCCCAATCTCCAGCGGGAGGGCCGAGGAGACCCAGTACTTC.